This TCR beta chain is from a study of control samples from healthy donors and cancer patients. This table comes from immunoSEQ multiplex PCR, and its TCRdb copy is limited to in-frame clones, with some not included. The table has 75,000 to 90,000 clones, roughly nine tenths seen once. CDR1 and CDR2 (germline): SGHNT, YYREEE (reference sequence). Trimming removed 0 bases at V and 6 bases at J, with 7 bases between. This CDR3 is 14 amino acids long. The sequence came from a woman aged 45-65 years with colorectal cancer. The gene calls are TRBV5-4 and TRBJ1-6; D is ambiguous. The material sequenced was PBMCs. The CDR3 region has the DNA TGTGCCAGCAGCTTGGCCGGCGGTAATTCACCCCTCCACTTT. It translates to CASSLAGGNSPLHF.